A selection of T cell receptor beta chains follows, all from one sample in a study of blood T cell repertoires in COVID-19. Data came from immunoSEQ multiplex PCR; TCRdb stores just in-frame clones and leaves some out. The sample lists tens of thousands of clones; more than 60% were seen once. The sequenced sample consisted of peripheral blood. The source is a woman of 80 years or more with active or convalescent COVID-19. Each CDR3 is given without its conserved first and last residue.

CDR3: ASALGTANYGYT
V: TRBV12-5
J: TRBJ1-2
length: 12

CDR3: ASSYGGGVTEAF
V: TRBV6-5
J: TRBJ1-1
length: 12

CDR3: ASSLSGFATNEKLF
V: TRBV5-1
J: TRBJ1-4
length: 14

CDR3: ASAGLLAGGDTQY
V: TRBV9
J: TRBJ2-3
length: 13

CDR3: ASSYSAGGAGEKLF
V: TRBV6-5
J: TRBJ1-4
length: 14

CDR3: ASSPGYSYEQY
V: TRBV7-2
J: TRBJ2-7
length: 11

CDR3: ASSSYRQGYEQY
V: TRBV27
J: TRBJ2-7
length: 12

CDR3: ATSDLQGGETQY
V: TRBV24-1
J: TRBJ2-5
length: 12

CDR3: ASRISGFTDTQY
V: TRBV2
J: TRBJ2-3
length: 12

CDR3: ASSEMGGNSNQPQH
V: TRBV2
J: TRBJ1-5
length: 14

CDR3: ASSSRDRAIQETQY
V: TRBV7-9
J: TRBJ2-5
length: 14

CDR3: ASSVGRAGNNEQF
V: TRBV9
J: TRBJ2-1
length: 13

CDR3: ATSRGGETYTGELF
V: TRBV15
J: TRBJ2-2
length: 14

CDR3: ASSGKDRANYGYT
V: TRBV9
J: TRBJ1-2
length: 13

CDR3: ASNLGGGSYEQY
V: TRBV7-2
J: TRBJ2-7
length: 12

CDR3: ASSLAGTGLRSGANVLT
V: TRBV2
J: TRBJ2-6
length: 17

CDR3: ASGNRGLNTEAF
V: TRBV19
J: TRBJ1-1
length: 12

CDR3: ASSSGGLSTDTQY
V: TRBV7-2
J: TRBJ2-3
length: 13

CDR3: ASSPTTSGGADTQY
V: TRBV7-6
J: TRBJ2-3
length: 14

CDR3: ASSPVGLQGGETQY
V: TRBV7-6
J: TRBJ2-5
length: 14

CDR3: ASRQVPTGELF
V: TRBV11-1
J: TRBJ2-2
length: 11

CDR3: ASRPDRAQPQH
V: TRBV6-5
J: TRBJ1-5
length: 11

CDR3: AWSTGYGYGYT
V: TRBV30
J: TRBJ1-2
length: 11

CDR3: ASSETGGRSGELF
V: TRBV10-1
J: TRBJ2-2
length: 13

CDR3: ASSRDSNTGELF
V: TRBV7-8
J: TRBJ2-2
length: 12

CDR3: ASRPLFGTGNTIY
V: TRBV11-2
J: TRBJ1-3
length: 13

CDR3: ASSSGGSRETQY
V: TRBV7-9
J: TRBJ2-5
length: 12

CDR3: ASSTFRGSYEQY
V: TRBV5-1
J: TRBJ2-7
length: 12

CDR3: AISTGYYEQY
V: TRBV10-3
J: TRBJ2-7
length: 10

CDR3: ASSLDVGGLSEAF
V: TRBV5-1
J: TRBJ1-1
length: 13

CDR3: ASSGAGGDTGELF
V: TRBV5-1
J: TRBJ2-2
length: 13

CDR3: AISIGHHQETQY
V: TRBV10-3
J: TRBJ2-5
length: 12

CDR3: ASSLPTGIEVDQPQH
V: TRBV28
J: TRBJ1-5
length: 15

CDR3: ASSARTGTEGSPLH
V: TRBV19
J: TRBJ1-6
length: 14

CDR3: ASSAGLWEQY
V: TRBV6-2/TRBV6-3
J: TRBJ2-7
length: 10

CDR3: ASSLAIEGDGYT
V: TRBV5-1
J: TRBJ1-2
length: 12

CDR3: ASNLVTGGVYYGYT
V: TRBV5-6
J: TRBJ1-2
length: 14

CDR3: ASGDSIGWGGTQY
V: TRBV28
J: TRBJ2-5
length: 13

CDR3: AISEKLQGMGQPQH
V: TRBV10-3
J: TRBJ1-5
length: 14

CDR3: ASSLAAATEQF
V: TRBV7-3
J: TRBJ2-1
length: 11

CDR3: AIGGGSQETQY
V: TRBV10-3
J: TRBJ2-5
length: 11

CDR3: ASSYSGRGTEAF
V: TRBV28
J: TRBJ1-1
length: 12

CDR3: ASSVDPGLGLNTEAF
V: TRBV9
J: TRBJ1-1
length: 15

CDR3: ASSYSGGVLT
V: TRBV6-2/TRBV6-3
J: TRBJ2-6
length: 10

CDR3: ASSQDRASGDYNEQF
V: TRBV4-1
J: TRBJ2-1
length: 15

CDR3: ASSPRVEGGNQPQH
V: TRBV7-2
J: TRBJ1-5
length: 14

CDR3: AWRGGWNTEAF
V: TRBV30
J: TRBJ1-1
length: 11

CDR3: ASSGTSGGSIYQETQY
V: TRBV3-1/TRBV3-2
J: TRBJ2-5
length: 16

CDR3: ASSNLQGWQPQH
V: TRBV6-2/TRBV6-3
J: TRBJ1-5
length: 12

CDR3: ASIGAGGRNEQF
V: TRBV19
J: TRBJ2-1
length: 12

CDR3: ASSTWGEGEQF
V: TRBV7-2
J: TRBJ2-1
length: 11

CDR3: ATSEWQN
V: TRBV24-1
J: TRBJ2-7
length: 7

CDR3: ASSLALVGGLETQY
V: TRBV7-7
J: TRBJ2-5
length: 14

CDR3: ASGDRSSNQPQH
V: TRBV10-1
J: TRBJ1-5
length: 12

CDR3: ASSEQGVTPQH
V: TRBV6-2/TRBV6-3
J: TRBJ1-5
length: 11

CDR3: ASSLGGGLDEKLF
V: TRBV5-1
J: TRBJ1-4
length: 13

CDR3: ASSQGSRGDTDTQY
V: TRBV4-3
J: TRBJ2-3
length: 14

CDR3: ASSLAGLAGEYEQY
V: TRBV7-6
J: TRBJ2-7
length: 14